These 4 T cell receptor beta chains were sequenced from one sample in a study of blood T cell repertoires in COVID-19. The data were produced by immunoSEQ multiplex PCR, yet TCRdb's version contains in-frame clones alone and is incomplete. Of approximately 190,000 clones in the sample, 82% are singletons; the top ten hold around 8%. Source material: peripheral blood. All receptors come from a woman aged 55-70 years with COVID-19, enrolled during active disease.

The chain carries TRBV18 and TRBJ2-3, with D possibly matching TRBD2 (6 bases). With 1 base removed from V and 0 bases from J, the gap between germline ends came to 11 bases. The CDR3 is 16 residues long. Germline loops: CDR1 KGHSH, CDR2 LQKENI. The CDR3 here is CASSPLEGRSTDTQYF. In DNA form, the CDR3 reads TGTGCCAGCTCACCACTTGAGGGGAGGAGCACAGATACGCAGTATTTT.

The V gene is TRBV18, the J gene TRBJ1-1, with D possibly TRBD1 on 6 matching bases. Germline V gene data show CDR1 as KGHSH and CDR2 as LQKENI. The CDR3 runs 14 residues. Trimming took 2 bases from V and 1 from J, leaving 8 bases between them. The CDR3 sequence is CASSPTTGNTEAFF. The CDR3 coding sequence is TGTGCCAGCTCACCAACGACAGGGAACACTGAAGCTTTCTTT.

The gene calls are TRBV11-2 and TRBJ2-1; tentative D call: TRBD2 (6 bases). The CDR3 length is 15 residues. V dropped 5 bases and J dropped 5 bases, with 16 bases sitting between them. Germline CDR1 is SGHAT and CDR2 is FQNNGV. The CDR3 protein is CASSPRARGNNEQFF. The CDR3 DNA reads TGTGCCAGCAGCCCCCGCGCCCGCGGGAACAATGAGCAGTTCTTC.

The chain joins TRBV30 to TRBJ1-1, with 8 nucleotides matching TRBD1. Germline CDR1 reads GTSNPN; CDR2 reads SVGIG (reference sequence). The CDR3 runs to 14 residues. V was clipped by 5 bases and J by 1 base; unmatched bases: 6. The CDR3 region has the DNA TGTGCCTGGGTCAGGGGGCTAGAGAACACTGAAGCTTTCTTT. Residues: CAWVRGLENTEAFF.